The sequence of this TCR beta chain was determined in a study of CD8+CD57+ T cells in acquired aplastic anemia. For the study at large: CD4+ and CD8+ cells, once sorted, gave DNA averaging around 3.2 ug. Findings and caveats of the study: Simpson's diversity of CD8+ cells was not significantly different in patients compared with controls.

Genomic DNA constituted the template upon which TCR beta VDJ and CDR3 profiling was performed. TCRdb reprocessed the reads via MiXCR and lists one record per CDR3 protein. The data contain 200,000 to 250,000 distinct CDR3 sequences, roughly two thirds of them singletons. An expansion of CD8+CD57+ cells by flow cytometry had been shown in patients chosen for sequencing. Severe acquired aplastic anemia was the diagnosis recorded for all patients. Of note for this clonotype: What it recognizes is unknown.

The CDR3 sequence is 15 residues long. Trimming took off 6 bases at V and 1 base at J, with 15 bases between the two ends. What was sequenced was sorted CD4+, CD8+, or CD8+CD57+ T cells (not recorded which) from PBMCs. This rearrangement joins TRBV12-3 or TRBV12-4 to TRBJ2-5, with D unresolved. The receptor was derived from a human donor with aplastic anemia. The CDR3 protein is CASSVGARVQETQYF. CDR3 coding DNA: TGTGCCAGCAGCGTAGGAGCGAGAGTCCAAGAGACCCAGTACTTC.